The 10 T cell receptor beta chains presented below share a single source sample, sequenced in a study of radiotherapy plus CTLA-4 blockade in lung cancer. Clones were read by immunoSEQ multiplex PCR, and TCRdb kept only the in-frame ones, dropping some. Counted here are approximately 81,000 clones, about 78% occurring once; the ten biggest clones make up 3.5% to 4.5%. This material consisted of peripheral blood, taken from a patient treated with radiotherapy plus ipilimumab. The receptor source for this set is a human donor with non-small cell lung cancer who had a partial response to radiotherapy plus ipilimumab. Some clones in this sample may be carry-over from other donors' samples.

Only a few counts were recorded for this clone. The chain combines TRBV27 with TRBJ1-4, with unresolved D. Germline V gene lookup returns CDR1 MNHEY and CDR2 SMNVEV (reference sequence). Trimming shortened V by 6 bases and J by 8 bases, and 10 bases separated the two germline ends. The CDR3 has 12 amino acids. The CDR3 sequence: CASRARREKLFF. The CDR3 DNA reads as TGTGCCAGCAGAGCCCGCCGCGAAAAACTGTTTTTT.

This chain uses TRBV21-1 with TRBJ2-7; TRBD2 is taken as the D call from the table, unchecked against the DNA. TRBV21-1 is annotated as a pseudogene. CDR3 size: 16 residues. The CDR3 sequence: CASSKGLAGVRYEQYF. The CDR3 DNA follows: TGTGCCAGCAGCAAAGGACTAGCGGGAGTAAGATACGAGCAGTACTTC.

This clone has just a few counts. The chain has TRBV15 and TRBJ2-1; 8 positions match TRBD2. This CDR3 is built from 14 residues. Germline V CDR1 and CDR2: LNHNV, YYDKDF (reference sequence). With V trimmed by 0 bases and J by 8 bases, 3 bases remained unmatched. The CDR3 is CATSREGGGYEQFF. Here the CDR3 DNA reads TGTGCCACCAGCAGAGAAGGCGGGGGGTATGAGCAGTTCTTC.

The chain couples TRBV27 to TRBJ1-5; TRBD1 matches 8 bases. The CDR3 extends over 14 amino acids. Germline V gene data show CDR1 as MNHEY and CDR2 as SMNVEV (reference sequence). Trimming took 4 bases from V and 2 from J; bases not matched to a gene: 1. The CDR3 is CASSSDRGNQPQHF. CDR3 DNA: TGTGCCAGCAGTTCGGACAGGGGCAATCAGCCCCAGCATTTT.

This clone was seen more than once but under ten times. This chain connects TRBV7-9 to TRBJ1-2, with D possibly being TRBD1 (5 bases). There are 12 residues in the CDR3. The germline V gene has CDR1 SEHNR and CDR2 FQNEAQ (reference sequence). V was cut by 2 bases and J by 7 bases, with 8 bases left in between. The CDR3, as DNA: TGTGCCAGCAGCTTAATGGGGGGTGGCTACACCTTC. Its translation is CASSLMGGGYTF.

This clone was counted a few times. The chain links TRBV6-4 to TRBJ1-1; weak D call: TRBD1 (5 bases). V was clipped by 6 bases and J by 5 bases, with 16 bases between them. The CDR3 loop spans 14 amino acids. The V gene's germline CDR1 is MRHNA and CDR2 SNTAGT. CDR3 in DNA: TGTGCCAGCAGCCTACAGCCAGCAGGGACTGAAGCTTTCTTT. Translating it yields CASSLQPAGTEAFF.

The genes are TRBV18 and TRBJ2-7; TRBD1 is a possible D gene (6 bases). Germline-derived CDR1 and CDR2 are KGHSH and LQKENI. This CDR3 has 12 residues. V was trimmed by 5 bases and J by 4 bases, leaving 9 bases between them. CDR3 in amino acids: CASSIQGYEQYF. CDR3 sequence (DNA): TGTGCCAGCTCAATTCAGGGGTACGAGCAGTACTTC. Together with reference TRBV18 and TRBJ2-7, the CDR3 gives the full variable domain: NAGVMQNPRHLVRRRGQEARLRCSPMKGHSHVYWYRQLPEEGLKFMVYLQKENIIDESGMPKERFSAEFPKEGPSILRIQQVVRGDSAAYFCASSIQGYEQYFGPGTRLTVT.

This clone has just one count. The J gene is TRBJ2-3, the V gene TRBV10-3; a possible D gene is TRBD1 (8 bases). V shed 8 bases and J shed 2 bases, with 17 bases lying between them. This CDR3 is built from 15 residues. Germline V gene sequence: CDR1 ENHRY, CDR2 SYGVKD. The CDR3 protein is CAIAIQGGITDTQYF. The CDR3 bases are TGTGCCATCGCCATACAGGGGGGGATCACAGATACGCAGTATTTT.

V and J are TRBV6-1 and TRBJ2-5, with 11 bases aligning to TRBD1. With V trimmed by 4 bases and J by 3 bases, 7 bases remained unmatched. There are 16 residues in the CDR3. The germline V gene encodes CDR1 MNHNS and CDR2 SASEGT. CDR3 protein: CASSAHGDRGEETQYF. The CDR3 nucleotides read TGTGCCAGCAGTGCCCATGGGGACAGGGGGGAAGAGACCCAGTACTTC.

CDR3 DNA: TGTGCCAGTAGAAGGGTAGCGGGGGACCAAGAGACCCAGTACTTC. Its translation is CASRRVAGDQETQYF. The chain links TRBV19 to TRBJ2-5, with 9 bases that match TRBD2. Germline V gene data show CDR1 as LNHDA and CDR2 as SQIVND (reference sequence). Trimming cost V 6 bases and J 0 bases; bases outside gene matches: 5. The CDR3 is 15 amino acids.